These T cell receptor beta chains were read from a single sample in a study of shared T cell receptors in the human thymus. TCRdb keeps only in-frame clones here, not all; method: immunoSEQ multiplex PCR. The table includes hundreds of thousands of clones, around 87% detected once. In addition, the sample was reused for a study of human thymus T cells.

Specimen: thymocytes. Receptor source: a boy in the first two years of life with a congenital heart defect. Each CDR3 is given with its conserved first and last residue. A D gene is named only where the DNA matches it firmly. Clone size appears in some rows only: once, few, many, or a class for an expanded clone.

clone_size: -
cdr3_length: 15
v_call: TRBV10-2
j_call: TRBJ2-5
d_call: -
cdr3_nt: TGCGCCAGCAGTGAGCTCCCCCCGTTCCAAGAGACCCAGTACTTC
cdr3_aa: CASSELPPFQETQYF

clone_size: -
cdr3_length: 14
v_call: TRBV10-1
j_call: TRBJ2-5
d_call: -
cdr3_nt: TGCGCCAGCAGTGAGTGGGGACTGCAAGAGACCCAGTACTTC
cdr3_aa: CASSEWGLQETQYF

clone_size: -
cdr3_length: 15
v_call: TRBV5-8
j_call: TRBJ1-1
d_call: -
cdr3_nt: TGTGCCAGCAGCAGGGATTCAGGGGTCGGCACTGAAGCTTTCTTT
cdr3_aa: CASSRDSGVGTEAFF

clone_size: -
cdr3_length: 16
v_call: TRBV5-4
j_call: TRBJ2-7
d_call: TRBD1
cdr3_nt: TGTGCCAGCAGCTTGGTTGGACAGGGTCCAGGGTACGAGCAGTACTTC
cdr3_aa: CASSLVGQGPGYEQYF

clone_size: once
cdr3_length: 16
v_call: TRBV25-1
j_call: TRBJ2-2
d_call: TRBD1
cdr3_nt: TGTGCCAGCTCCCCCCCGGACAGGGGGGTCACCGGGGAGCTGTTTTTT
cdr3_aa: CASSPPDRGVTGELFF

clone_size: -
cdr3_length: 15
v_call: TRBV27
j_call: TRBJ2-3
d_call: -
cdr3_nt: TGTGCCAGCAGTTTTGGGAGGTGGGGCCCAGATACGCAGTATTTT
cdr3_aa: CASSFGRWGPDTQYF

clone_size: -
cdr3_length: 15
v_call: TRBV4-1
j_call: TRBJ2-5
d_call: -
cdr3_nt: TGCGCCAGCAGCCAAGAATGGAGTTTGCGGGAGACCCAGTACTTC
cdr3_aa: CASSQEWSLRETQYF

clone_size: once
cdr3_length: 19
v_call: TRBV15
j_call: TRBJ2-1
d_call: TRBD2
cdr3_nt: TGTGCCACCAGCAGAGATTCGGCTAGCGGGAGGCCTTCGGACAATGAGCAGTTCTTC
cdr3_aa: CATSRDSASGRPSDNEQFF

clone_size: -
cdr3_length: 16
v_call: TRBV5-1
j_call: TRBJ2-7
d_call: TRBD2
cdr3_nt: TGCGCCAGCAGCTTACACCCCGGGACTAGGTACTACGAGCAGTACTTC
cdr3_aa: CASSLHPGTRYYEQYF

clone_size: -
cdr3_length: 14
v_call: TRBV5-8
j_call: TRBJ1-5
d_call: TRBD1
cdr3_nt: TGTGCCAGCAGCGCGCGACAGGGCTTGAGGCCCCAGCATTTT
cdr3_aa: CASSARQGLRPQHF

clone_size: -
cdr3_length: 20
v_call: TRBV4-3
j_call: TRBJ2-1
d_call: TRBD2
cdr3_nt: TGCGCCAGCAGCCAACAGACTAGCGGGAGGACCTTGAGCTCCTACAATGAGCAGTTCTTC
cdr3_aa: CASSQQTSGRTLSSYNEQFF

clone_size: few
cdr3_length: 14
v_call: TRBV5-6
j_call: TRBJ2-4
d_call: -
cdr3_nt: TGTGCCAGCAGCTTGCGGGGGGCCAAAAACATTCAGTACTTC
cdr3_aa: CASSLRGAKNIQYF

clone_size: -
cdr3_length: 18
v_call: TRBV28
j_call: TRBJ2-1
d_call: TRBD2
cdr3_nt: TGTGCCAGCAGTCCCCGGGGTAGCGGGAGGGCCGGGGCGAATGAGCAGTTCTTC
cdr3_aa: CASSPRGSGRAGANEQFF

clone_size: -
cdr3_length: 15
v_call: TRBV5-1
j_call: TRBJ2-3
d_call: TRBD2
cdr3_nt: TGCGCCAGCAGCGTTCTAGCGGGAGAGTTAGATACGCAGTATTTT
cdr3_aa: CASSVLAGELDTQYF

clone_size: -
cdr3_length: 18
v_call: TRBV25-1
j_call: TRBJ2-7
d_call: TRBD2
cdr3_nt: TGTGCCAGCAAACGATGTGACAGGGTACTAGCGGGATCCTACGAGCAGTACTTC
cdr3_aa: CASKRCDRVLAGSYEQYF

clone_size: -
cdr3_length: 10
v_call: TRBV27
j_call: TRBJ2-3
d_call: -
cdr3_nt: TGTGCCAGTTACACAGATACGCAGTATTTT
cdr3_aa: CASYTDTQYF

clone_size: -
cdr3_length: 18
v_call: TRBV5-3
j_call: TRBJ1-5
d_call: -
cdr3_nt: TGTGCCAGAAGCTTGGTCCCGGGGGATGAGTTTTCGAATCAGCCCCAGCATTTT
cdr3_aa: CARSLVPGDEFSNQPQHF

clone_size: -
cdr3_length: 15
v_call: TRBV14
j_call: TRBJ2-7
d_call: TRBD2
cdr3_nt: TGTGCCAGCAGCCAAGATCTGGGACTAGACTACGAGCAGTACTTC
cdr3_aa: CASSQDLGLDYEQYF

clone_size: few
cdr3_length: 16
v_call: TRBV7-2
j_call: TRBJ1-2
d_call: -
cdr3_nt: TGTGCCAGCAGCCCACAAGAGGGAGGGGGAATGGATGGCTACACCTTC
cdr3_aa: CASSPQEGGGMDGYTF

clone_size: once
cdr3_length: 16
v_call: TRBV11-2
j_call: TRBJ2-7
d_call: TRBD2
cdr3_nt: TGTGCCAGCAGCTTATCCCCTAGCGGGCCGCCTCGGAAGCAGTACTTC
cdr3_aa: CASSLSPSGPPRKQYF

clone_size: -
cdr3_length: 15
v_call: TRBV27
j_call: TRBJ2-7
d_call: -
cdr3_nt: TGTGCCAGCAGCCGCCAAACAGGAGAAATCTACGAGCAGTACTTC
cdr3_aa: CASSRQTGEIYEQYF

clone_size: -
cdr3_length: 14
v_call: TRBV27
j_call: TRBJ2-1
d_call: -
cdr3_nt: TGTGCCAGCAGTTACGCGCCCGGGTACAATGAGCAGTTCTTC
cdr3_aa: CASSYAPGYNEQFF

clone_size: -
cdr3_length: 16
v_call: TRBV7-9
j_call: TRBJ2-2
d_call: TRBD2
cdr3_nt: TGTGCCAGCAACGATCGGCGGGAGGGGAACACCGGGGAGCTGTTTTTT
cdr3_aa: CASNDRREGNTGELFF

clone_size: once
cdr3_length: 13
v_call: TRBV5-1
j_call: TRBJ2-7
d_call: TRBD2
cdr3_nt: TGCGCCAGCACGGGAGGCAACTCCTACGAGCAGTACTTC
cdr3_aa: CASTGGNSYEQYF

clone_size: -
cdr3_length: 13
v_call: TRBV27
j_call: TRBJ2-7
d_call: -
cdr3_nt: TGTGCCAGCAGTTCCGGACCGCGGGGCGAGCAGTACTTC
cdr3_aa: CASSSGPRGEQYF

clone_size: few
cdr3_length: 15
v_call: TRBV14
j_call: TRBJ2-1
d_call: -
cdr3_nt: TGTGCCAGCAGCCAAGATCGGGCGGGCGGGGGCGCTAGGTTCTTC
cdr3_aa: CASSQDRAGGGARFF

clone_size: once
cdr3_length: 16
v_call: TRBV7-9
j_call: TRBJ2-1
d_call: -
cdr3_nt: TGTGCCAGCAGCCTCCCCCCGGGACTCTCCGGGGATGAGCAGTTCTTC
cdr3_aa: CASSLPPGLSGDEQFF

clone_size: -
cdr3_length: 17
v_call: TRBV5-1
j_call: TRBJ2-7
d_call: TRBD2
cdr3_nt: TGCGCCAGCAGCTTGGCCAGGCTAGCGGGACAATCCTACGAGCAGTACTTC
cdr3_aa: CASSLARLAGQSYEQYF

clone_size: -
cdr3_length: 13
v_call: TRBV19
j_call: TRBJ2-1
d_call: -
cdr3_nt: TGTGCCAGTAGTATCAGGCACCGGGGATGGATGTTCTTC
cdr3_aa: CASSIRHRGWMFF

clone_size: -
cdr3_length: 18
v_call: TRBV4-1
j_call: TRBJ2-7
d_call: TRBD2
cdr3_nt: TGCGCCAGCAGCCAAGAGGGACTAGCGGGTACGAGCTCCTACGAGCAGTACTTC
cdr3_aa: CASSQEGLAGTSSYEQYF

clone_size: -
cdr3_length: 15
v_call: TRBV4-1
j_call: TRBJ2-1
d_call: TRBD1
cdr3_nt: TGCGCCAGCAGCCACCGGGACAGCTTTTACAATGAGCAGTTCTTC
cdr3_aa: CASSHRDSFYNEQFF

clone_size: -
cdr3_length: 16
v_call: TRBV7-2
j_call: TRBJ2-7
d_call: TRBD1
cdr3_nt: TGTGCCAGCAGCTTAGAGCCGGGACAGGGGGCCTACGAGCAGTACTTC
cdr3_aa: CASSLEPGQGAYEQYF

clone_size: -
cdr3_length: 16
v_call: TRBV7-2
j_call: TRBJ2-5
d_call: TRBD2
cdr3_nt: TGTGCCAGCAGCTCACTAGCGGTCATCAACGGGGAGACCCAGTACTTC
cdr3_aa: CASSSLAVINGETQYF

clone_size: -
cdr3_length: 15
v_call: TRBV4-3
j_call: TRBJ2-7
d_call: -
cdr3_nt: TGCGCCAGCAGCCAAGAGGTACAGGGAAGGAACGAGCAGTACTTC
cdr3_aa: CASSQEVQGRNEQYF

clone_size: few
cdr3_length: 16
v_call: TRBV7-2
j_call: TRBJ2-3
d_call: TRBD2
cdr3_nt: TGTGCCAGCAGCCCTCGGACTAGCGGGGACACAGATACGCAGTATTTT
cdr3_aa: CASSPRTSGDTDTQYF

clone_size: -
cdr3_length: 16
v_call: TRBV13
j_call: TRBJ2-2
d_call: TRBD2
cdr3_nt: TGTGCCAGCAGCTGTCAGCGGGAGCCCTTAGTCGGGGAGCTGTTTTTT
cdr3_aa: CASSCQREPLVGELFF